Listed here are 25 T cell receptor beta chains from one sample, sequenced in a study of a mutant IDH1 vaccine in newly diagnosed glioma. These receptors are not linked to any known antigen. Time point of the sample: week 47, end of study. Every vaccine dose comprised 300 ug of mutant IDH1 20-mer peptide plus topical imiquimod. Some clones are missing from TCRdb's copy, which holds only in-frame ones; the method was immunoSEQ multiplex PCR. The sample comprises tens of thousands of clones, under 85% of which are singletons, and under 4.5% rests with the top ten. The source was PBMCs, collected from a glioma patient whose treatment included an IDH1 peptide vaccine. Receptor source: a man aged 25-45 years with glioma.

In nucleotides, the CDR3 is TGTGCCAGCAGCTTAGGTCCGGGACACCGCGGCACTGAAGCTTTCTTT. It yields the protein CASSLGPGHRGTEAFF. The rearrangement links TRBV5-4 to TRBJ1-1, with D possibly being TRBD1 (6 bases). CDR1 and CDR2 from the germline V gene are SGHNT and YYREEE (reference sequence). CDR3 size: 16 residues. V was clipped by 2 bases and J by 4 bases, with 18 bases between them.

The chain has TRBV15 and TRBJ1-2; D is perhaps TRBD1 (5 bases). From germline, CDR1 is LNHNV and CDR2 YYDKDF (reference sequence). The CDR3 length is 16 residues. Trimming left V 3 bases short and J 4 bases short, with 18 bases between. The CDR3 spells CATSRDALRQGYGYTF. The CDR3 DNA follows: TGTGCCACCAGCAGGGACGCCCTTCGGCAGGGCTATGGCTACACCTTC.

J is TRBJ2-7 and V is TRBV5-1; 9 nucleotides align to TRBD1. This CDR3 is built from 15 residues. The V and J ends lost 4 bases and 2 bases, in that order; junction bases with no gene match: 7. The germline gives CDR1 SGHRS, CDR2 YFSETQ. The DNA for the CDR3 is TGCGCCAGCAGCACAAAACAGGGGGCCCCCTACGAGCAGTACTTC. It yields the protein CASSTKQGAPYEQYF.

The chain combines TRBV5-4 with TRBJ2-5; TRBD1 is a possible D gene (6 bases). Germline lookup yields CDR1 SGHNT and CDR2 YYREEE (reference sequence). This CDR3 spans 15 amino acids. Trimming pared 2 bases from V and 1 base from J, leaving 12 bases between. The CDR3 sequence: CASSFPGGLQETQYF. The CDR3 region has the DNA TGTGCCAGCAGCTTCCCTGGGGGCCTCCAAGAGACCCAGTACTTC.

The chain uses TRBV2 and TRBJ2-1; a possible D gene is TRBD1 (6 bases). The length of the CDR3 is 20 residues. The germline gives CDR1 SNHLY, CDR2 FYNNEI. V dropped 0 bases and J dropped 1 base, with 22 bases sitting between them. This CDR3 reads CASSEAADSSYLRSYNEQFF. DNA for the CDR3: TGTGCCAGCAGTGAAGCAGCGGACAGCTCTTACCTTAGATCCTACAATGAGCAGTTCTTC.

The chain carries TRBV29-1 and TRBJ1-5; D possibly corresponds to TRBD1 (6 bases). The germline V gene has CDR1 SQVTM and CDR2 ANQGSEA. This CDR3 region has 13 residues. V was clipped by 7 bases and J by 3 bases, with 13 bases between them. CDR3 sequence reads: CSAQQGDNQPQHF. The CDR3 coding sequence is TGCAGCGCTCAACAGGGAGACAATCAGCCCCAGCATTTT.

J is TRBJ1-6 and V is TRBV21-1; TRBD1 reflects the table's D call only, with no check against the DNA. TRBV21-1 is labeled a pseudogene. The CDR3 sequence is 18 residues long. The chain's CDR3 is CASSKSGDRGPGQGPLHF. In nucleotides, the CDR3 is TGTGCCAGCAGCAAAAGCGGGGACAGGGGACCCGGCCAAGGGCCCCTCCACTTT.

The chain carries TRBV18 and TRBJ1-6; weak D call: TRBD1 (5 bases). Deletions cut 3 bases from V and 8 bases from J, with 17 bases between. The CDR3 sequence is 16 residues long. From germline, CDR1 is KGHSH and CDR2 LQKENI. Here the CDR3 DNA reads TGTGCCAGCTCACCCCCCGGCGGCCAGGGTTATTCACCCCTCCACTTT. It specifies CASSPPGGQGYSPLHF.

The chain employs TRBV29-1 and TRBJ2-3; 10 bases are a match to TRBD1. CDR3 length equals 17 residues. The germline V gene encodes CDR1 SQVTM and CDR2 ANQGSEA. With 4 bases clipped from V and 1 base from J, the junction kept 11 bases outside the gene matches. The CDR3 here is CSVATGQGLSGTDTQYF. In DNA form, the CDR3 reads TGCAGCGTTGCAACGGGACAGGGGCTGTCCGGCACAGATACGCAGTATTTT.

DNA of the CDR3: TGTGCCAGTACCAGGACCGACTATAATTCACCCCTCCACTTT. Its translation: CASTRTDYNSPLHF. The chain is built from TRBV19 and TRBJ1-6; no clear D gene. CDR1 LNHDA and CDR2 SQIVND come from the germline V gene (reference sequence). The CDR3 has 14 amino acids. The germline V and J ends were trimmed by 7 bases and 3 bases, with 10 bases remaining between them.

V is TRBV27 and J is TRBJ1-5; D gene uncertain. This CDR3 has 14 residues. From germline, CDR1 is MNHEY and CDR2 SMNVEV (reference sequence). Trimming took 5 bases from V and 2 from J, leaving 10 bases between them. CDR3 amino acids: CASSPYTGNQPQHF. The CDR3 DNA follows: TGTGCCAGCAGTCCCTACACGGGCAATCAGCCCCAGCATTTT.

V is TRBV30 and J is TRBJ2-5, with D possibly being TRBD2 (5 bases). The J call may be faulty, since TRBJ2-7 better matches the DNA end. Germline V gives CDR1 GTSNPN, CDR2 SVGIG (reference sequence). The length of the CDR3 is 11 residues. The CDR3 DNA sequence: TGTGCCTTGACTACATCCTACGAGCAGTACTTC. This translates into CALTTSYEQYF.

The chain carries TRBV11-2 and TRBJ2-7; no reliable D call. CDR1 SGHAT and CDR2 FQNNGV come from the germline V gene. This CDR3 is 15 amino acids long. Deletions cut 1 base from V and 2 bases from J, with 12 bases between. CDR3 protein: CASSLAAGHPYEQYF. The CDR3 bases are TGTGCCAGCAGCTTAGCGGCAGGCCACCCCTACGAGCAGTACTTC. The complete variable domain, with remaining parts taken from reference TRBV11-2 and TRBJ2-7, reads EAGVAQSPRYKIIEKRQSVAFWCNPISGHATLYWYQQILGQGPKLLIQFQNNGVVDDSQLPKDRFSAERLKGVDSTLKIQPAKLEDSAVYLCASSLAAGHPYEQYFGPGTRLTVT.

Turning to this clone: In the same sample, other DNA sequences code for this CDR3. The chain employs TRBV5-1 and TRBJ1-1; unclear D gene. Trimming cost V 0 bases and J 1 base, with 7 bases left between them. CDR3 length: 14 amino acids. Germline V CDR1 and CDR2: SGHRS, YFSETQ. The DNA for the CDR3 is TGCGCCAGCAGCTTGGGCAGTACGAACACTGAAGCTTTCTTT. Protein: CASSLGSTNTEAFF. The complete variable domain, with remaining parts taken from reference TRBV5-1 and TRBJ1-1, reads KAGVTQTPRYLIKTRGQQVTLSCSPISGHRSVSWYQQTPGQGLQFLFEYFSETQRNKGNFPGRFSGRQFSNSRSEMNVSTLELGDSALYLCASSLGSTNTEAFFGQGTRLTVV.

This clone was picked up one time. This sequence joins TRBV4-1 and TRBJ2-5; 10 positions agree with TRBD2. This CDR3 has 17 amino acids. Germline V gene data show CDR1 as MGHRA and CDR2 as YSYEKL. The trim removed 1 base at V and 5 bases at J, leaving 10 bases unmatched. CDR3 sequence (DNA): TGCGCCAGCAGCCAAGCCGCCTGGAGCGGGGGGGAGGAGACCCAGTACTTC. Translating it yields CASSQAAWSGGEETQYF.

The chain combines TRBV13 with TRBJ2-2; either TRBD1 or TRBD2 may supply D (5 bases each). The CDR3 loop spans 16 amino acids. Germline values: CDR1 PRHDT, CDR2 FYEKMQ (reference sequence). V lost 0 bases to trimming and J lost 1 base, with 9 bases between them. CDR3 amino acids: CASSLGRGLNTGELFF. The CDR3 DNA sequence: TGTGCCAGCAGCTTAGGCCGGGGCTTGAACACCGGGGAGCTGTTTTTT.

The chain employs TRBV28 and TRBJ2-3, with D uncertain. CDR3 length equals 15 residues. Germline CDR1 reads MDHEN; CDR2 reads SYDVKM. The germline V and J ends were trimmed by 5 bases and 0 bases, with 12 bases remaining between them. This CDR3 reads CASSVPRPSTDTQYF. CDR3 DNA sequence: TGTGCCAGCAGTGTACCGAGACCTAGCACAGATACGCAGTATTTT.

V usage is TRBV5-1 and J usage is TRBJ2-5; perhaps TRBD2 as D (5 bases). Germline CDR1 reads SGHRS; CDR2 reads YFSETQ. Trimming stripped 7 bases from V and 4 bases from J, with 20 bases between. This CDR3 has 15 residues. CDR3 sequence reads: CASSEGSPAGETQYF. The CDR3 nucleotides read TGCGCCAGCTCCGAGGGTAGCCCGGCTGGAGAGACCCAGTACTTC.

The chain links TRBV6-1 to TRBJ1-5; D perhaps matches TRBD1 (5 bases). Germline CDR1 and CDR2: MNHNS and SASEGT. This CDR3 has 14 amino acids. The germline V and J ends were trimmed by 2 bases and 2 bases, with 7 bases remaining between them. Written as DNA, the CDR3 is TGTGCCAGCAGTGAATGGGGGGGCAATCAGCCCCAGCATTTT. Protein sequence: CASSEWGGNQPQHF.

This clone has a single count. CDR3: CASSFVGGRGTNEKLFF. DNA for the CDR3: TGTGCCAGCAGTTTTGTAGGGGGGCGAGGAACTAATGAAAAACTGTTTTTT. J is TRBJ1-4 and V is TRBV5-4, with D possibly matching TRBD1 (6 bases). This CDR3 region has 17 residues. The germline gives CDR1 SGHNT, CDR2 YYREEE (reference sequence). V lost 5 bases and J lost 1, with 18 bases in between.

The CDR3: CASTGQGLYNSPLHF. Written as DNA, the CDR3 is TGTGCCAGCACCGGGCAGGGTTTGTATAATTCACCCCTCCACTTT. V usage is TRBV2 and J usage is TRBJ1-6; possible D gene TRBD1, 5 bases. CDR1 and CDR2 (germline): SNHLY, FYNNEI. The CDR3 has 15 amino acids. Trimming pared 7 bases from V and 4 bases from J, leaving 14 bases between.

CDR3 amino acids: CASSSNSAGGEDEQYF. CDR3 coding DNA: TGTGCCAGCAGTTCCAACTCTGCGGGTGGTGAGGACGAGCAGTACTTC. V is TRBV6-5 and J is TRBJ2-7, with a possible D match to TRBD2 (5 bases). The germline V gene has CDR1 MNHEY and CDR2 SVGAGI. V was shortened by 4 bases and J by 5 bases, with 21 bases between the two germline ends. This CDR3 region has 16 residues.

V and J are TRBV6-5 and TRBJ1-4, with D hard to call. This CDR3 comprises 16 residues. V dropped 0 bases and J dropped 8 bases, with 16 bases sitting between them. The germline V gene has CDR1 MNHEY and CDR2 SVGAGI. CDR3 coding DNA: TGTGCCAGCAGTTACTCGAAAGGCATAATGGAGGAAAAACTGTTTTTT. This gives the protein CASSYSKGIMEEKLFF.

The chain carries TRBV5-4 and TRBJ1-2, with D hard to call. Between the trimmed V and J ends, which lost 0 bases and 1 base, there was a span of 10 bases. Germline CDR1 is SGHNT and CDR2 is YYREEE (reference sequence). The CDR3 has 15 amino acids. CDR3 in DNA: TGTGCCAGCAGCTTGGCCCTGCGGTATAACTATGGCTACACCTTC. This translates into CASSLALRYNYGYTF.

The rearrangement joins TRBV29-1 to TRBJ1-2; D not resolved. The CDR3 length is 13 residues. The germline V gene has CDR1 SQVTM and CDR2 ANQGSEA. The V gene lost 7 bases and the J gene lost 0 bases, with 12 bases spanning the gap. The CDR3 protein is CSESDGTNYGYTF. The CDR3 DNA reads TGCAGCGAATCGGACGGAACTAACTATGGCTACACCTTC.